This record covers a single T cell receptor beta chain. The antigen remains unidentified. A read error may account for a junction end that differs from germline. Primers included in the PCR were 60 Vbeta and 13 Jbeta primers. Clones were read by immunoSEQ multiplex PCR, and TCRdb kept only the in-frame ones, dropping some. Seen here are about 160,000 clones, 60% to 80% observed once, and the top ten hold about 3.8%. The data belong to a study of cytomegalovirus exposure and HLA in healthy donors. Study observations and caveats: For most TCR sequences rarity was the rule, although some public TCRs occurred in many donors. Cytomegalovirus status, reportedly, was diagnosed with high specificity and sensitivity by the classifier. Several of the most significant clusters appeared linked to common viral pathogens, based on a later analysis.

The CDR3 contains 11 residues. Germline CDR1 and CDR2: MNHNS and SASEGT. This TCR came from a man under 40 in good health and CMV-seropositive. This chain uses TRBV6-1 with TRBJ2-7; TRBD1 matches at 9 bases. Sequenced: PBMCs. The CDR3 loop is CASNNRDRERF. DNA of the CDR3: TGTGCCAGCAATAACCGGGACAGGGAGAGATTC.